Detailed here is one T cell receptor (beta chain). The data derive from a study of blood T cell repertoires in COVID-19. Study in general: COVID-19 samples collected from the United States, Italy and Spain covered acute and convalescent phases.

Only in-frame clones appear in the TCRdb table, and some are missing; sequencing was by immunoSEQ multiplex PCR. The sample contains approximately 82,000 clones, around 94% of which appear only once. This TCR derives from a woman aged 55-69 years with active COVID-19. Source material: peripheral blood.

DNA of the CDR3: TGTGCCAGCAGCCCCCCGGGGTCTCTCACAGATACGCAGTATTTT. It is translated as CASSPPGSLTDTQYF. V and J are TRBV2 and TRBJ2-3; a weak D match, TRBD2 (5 bases). The CDR3 runs 15 residues. In germline, CDR1 is SNHLY, CDR2 FYNNEI. Trimming pared 6 bases from V and 2 bases from J, leaving 15 bases between.